What follows are 2 T cell receptor beta chains derived from one specimen sequenced in a study of T-cell reconstitution after alpha-beta-depleted transplantation in children. The authors prepared the TCRbeta library with unique molecular identifiers. TCRdb itself ran the PCR reads through MiXCR, one entry per CDR3 protein. Among fewer than 750,000 distinct CDR3 sequences listed, under 30% were seen once. The starting material was PBMCs, mostly from graft donor cells, obtained 360 days after TCRalphabeta/CD19-depleted stem cell transplant. Every receptor here comes from a boy under two years old who had a stem cell transplant for acute myeloid leukemia, so the T cells may come from the graft donor.

This clonotype was observed many times. The chain combines TRBV20-1 with TRBJ2-3, with TRBD1 identical over 7 bases. This CDR3 comprises 13 residues. Germline CDR1 is DFQATT and CDR2 is SNEGSKA (reference sequence). CDR3 nucleotides: TGCAGCACCTTCGGACAGGGCACAGATACGCAGTATTTT. Translating gives CSTFGQGTDTQYF.

The rearrangement links TRBV15 to TRBJ2-7, with 9 bases fitting TRBD2. The ends lost 6 bases at V and 4 bases at J; junction bases unmatched: 4. CDR1 LNHNV and CDR2 YYDKDF come from the germline V gene (reference sequence). This CDR3 is built from 13 residues. The CDR3 loop reads CATRGLAVYEQYF. CDR3 DNA sequence: TGTGCCACCAGGGGACTAGCAGTGTACGAGCAGTACTTC.